This is a list of T cell receptor beta chains from one sample in a study of OX40 agonist ivuxolimab in advanced cancers. Assay: immunoSEQ multiplex PCR; the TCRdb copy retains only in-frame clones and omits some. The table includes about 65,000 clones, roughly 84% detected once. Here the sequenced sample was CD4+ or CD8+ T cells sorted from blood, taken in a trial of the OX40 agonist ivuxolimab. These receptors all stem from an adult with an advanced solid tumor such as melanoma, head and neck, liver or kidney cancer. The CDR3 runs from the conserved cysteine through the conserved F or W. D genes are given only for firm matches. Size tells how often a clone was seen (once, few, many) or the class of an expanded clone, and some rows leave it out.

15	TRBV19	TRBJ2-2	NA	NA	CASSASGPATGELFF	TGTGCCAGTAGTGCCTCCGGGCCAGCCACCGGGGAGCTGTTTTTT
14	TRBV2	TRBJ1-2	NA	NA	CASSGAGMRAGYTF	TGTGCCAGCAGTGGTGCGGGGATGCGGGCCGGCTACACCTTC
17	TRBV5-6	TRBJ2-4	NA	TRBD2	CASSPVTSGVAKNIQYF	TGTGCCAGCAGCCCGGTGACTAGCGGGGTAGCCAAAAACATTCAGTACTTC
14	TRBV19	TRBJ2-1	NA	NA	CASSRGRGRNEQFF	TGTGCCAGTAGTAGGGGCAGGGGACGCAATGAGCAGTTCTTC
16	TRBV11-3	TRBJ1-1	NA	NA	CASSLDSGQGGTEAFF	NA
15	TRBV6-5	TRBJ2-7	NA	NA	CASSLDGRGASEQYF	TGTGCCAGCAGCCTAGATGGCAGGGGGGCATCCGAGCAGTACTTC
17	TRBV7-2	TRBJ2-7	NA	NA	CASSPLGMGGGRDEQYF	TGTGCCAGCAGCCCACTGGGTATGGGAGGGGGCAGGGACGAGCAGTACTTC
15	TRBV7-8	TRBJ1-2	NA	TRBD1	CASSLTGGPGYGYTF	TGTGCCAGCAGCTTGACAGGGGGCCCTGGCTATGGCTACACCTTC
11	TRBV6-5	TRBJ1-5	NA	NA	CASSSGQPQHF	TGTGCCAGCAGTTCGGGTCAGCCCCAGCATTTT
13	TRBV4-1	TRBJ1-1	NA	NA	CASSQEGGGEAFF	TGCGCCAGCAGCCAAGAGGGCGGGGGTGAAGCTTTCTTT
17	TRBV25-1	TRBJ2-3	NA	TRBD2	CASSELTSGGPTDTQYF	TGTGCCAGCAGTGAATTGACTAGCGGGGGCCCCACAGATACGCAGTATTTT
13	TRBV7-3	TRBJ1-1	NA	NA	CASSRESNTEAFF	TGTGCCAGCAGTCGGGAGTCGAACACTGAAGCTTTCTTT
15	TRBV14	TRBJ2-3	NA	NA	CASSQEVTKVDTQYF	TGTGCCAGCAGCCAAGAGGTCACGAAGGTAGATACGCAGTATTTT
12	TRBV30	TRBJ1-1	medium-sized	NA	CAWSYWNTEAFF	TGTGCCTGGAGTTACTGGAACACTGAAGCTTTCTTT
12	TRBV6-5	TRBJ2-2	NA	NA	CASSQGTGELFF	TGTGCCAGCAGTCAGGGTACCGGGGAGCTGTTTTTT
16	TRBV5-1	TRBJ1-4	NA	NA	CASSLVGSTANEKLFF	TGCGCCAGCAGCTTGGTTGGGTCGACAGCCAATGAAAAACTGTTTTTT
15	TRBV27	TRBJ2-7	NA	TRBD1	CASSAAGTGSYEQYF	TGTGCCAGCAGTGCCGCCGGGACAGGGTCCTACGAGCAGTACTTC
14	TRBV7-9	TRBJ1-4	NA	NA	CASRHTGFNEKLFF	TGTGCCAGCAGACATACAGGGTTTAATGAAAAACTGTTTTTT
15	TRBV2	TRBJ2-1	NA	TRBD2	CASTGLASSYNEQFF	TGTGCCAGCACCGGACTAGCGAGCTCCTACAATGAGCAGTTCTTC
15	TRBV5-1	TRBJ2-2	NA	TRBD2	CASILASGSTGELFF	TGCGCCAGCATATTAGCTAGCGGGTCCACCGGGGAGCTGTTTTTT
16	TRBV10-3	TRBJ1-4	NA	NA	CAISESWGSTNEKLFF	TGTGCCATCAGTGAGTCGTGGGGATCAACTAATGAAAAACTGTTTTTT
15	TRBV9	TRBJ2-7	NA	TRBD1	CASSVGPGGSYEQYF	TGTGCCAGCAGCGTAGGCCCAGGGGGATCCTACGAGCAGTACTTC
16	TRBV7-9	TRBJ2-7	NA	NA	CASTSRGSRGSYEQYF	TGTGCCAGCACTTCCAGGGGTAGCAGGGGCTCCTACGAGCAGTACTTC
14	TRBV5-4	TRBJ2-2	once	NA	CASSLAGNTGELFF	TGTGCCAGCAGCTTGGCAGGGAACACCGGGGAGCTGTTTTTT
14	TRBV5-4	TRBJ1-4	NA	NA	CASTSNTEGEKLFF	TGTGCCAGCACCTCAAATACCGAGGGGGAAAAACTGTTTTTT
15	TRBV19	TRBJ2-5	NA	NA	CASSSPDRRGETQYF	TGTGCCAGTAGTTCCCCCGACCGTAGAGGCGAGACCCAGTACTTC
14	TRBV7-2	TRBJ2-5	NA	NA	CASSLAGPRGTQYF	TGTGCCAGCAGCTTAGCAGGGCCCCGAGGGACCCAGTACTTC
16	TRBV10-3	TRBJ2-3	NA	TRBD2	CAIRAGTSGGVDTQYF	TGTGCCATCAGGGCCGGGACTAGCGGGGGGGTGGATACGCAGTATTTT
14	TRBV30	TRBJ2-7	once	TRBD1	CAWRGRDRGYEQYF	TGTGCCTGGAGGGGGCGAGACAGGGGATACGAGCAGTACTTC
14	TRBV9	TRBJ2-2	NA	NA	CASSPRSWAGELFF	TGTGCCAGCAGCCCACGATCTTGGGCCGGGGAGCTGTTTTTT
13	TRBV6-4	TRBJ1-2	NA	NA	CASKGGQTYGYTF	TGTGCCAGCAAGGGGGGGCAAACCTATGGCTACACCTTC
15	TRBV11-2	TRBJ2-2	NA	NA	CASSFRLENTGELFF	TGTGCCAGCAGCTTCCGACTGGAGAACACCGGGGAGCTGTTTTTT
14	TRBV10-1	TRBJ2-7	NA	TRBD1	CASSDRGITYEQYF	TGCGCCAGCAGCGACAGGGGGATTACCTACGAGCAGTACTTC
16	TRBV4-1	TRBJ2-5	NA	TRBD2	CASSRGASGVEETQYF	TGCGCCAGCAGCCGAGGCGCTAGCGGGGTGGAGGAGACCCAGTACTTC
15	TRBV7-8	TRBJ1-1	NA	NA	CASSYGPSRDTEAFF	TGTGCCAGCAGCTACGGACCTTCTCGCGACACTGAAGCTTTCTTT
13	TRBV5-4	TRBJ2-5	NA	NA	CASSTKDQETQYF	TGTGCCAGCAGCACAAAGGATCAAGAGACCCAGTACTTC
14	TRBV6-5	TRBJ1-5	NA	NA	CASSAKGRNQPQHF	TGTGCCAGCAGTGCTAAGGGGAGGAATCAGCCCCAGCATTTT
14	TRBV5-1	TRBJ2-5	once	NA	CASSALPQGNAQYF	TGCGCCAGCAGCGCACTACCACAAGGGAATGCCCAGTACTTC
17	TRBV7-9	TRBJ1-2	once	TRBD1	CASSLDRGLINGYGYTF	TGTGCCAGCAGCTTAGACAGGGGGCTTATCAACGGCTATGGCTACACCTTC
11	TRBV2	TRBJ2-1	NA	NA	CASQEGNEQFF	TGTGCCAGCCAAGAGGGCAATGAGCAGTTCTTC
18	TRBV5-8	TRBJ2-1	NA	TRBD1	CASALNHMGTGGRGKQFF	TGTGCCAGTGCTTTGAACCACATGGGGACAGGGGGTAGGGGTAAGCAGTTCTTC
15	TRBV2	TRBJ2-7	NA	NA	CASSSGTGLSYEQYF	TGTGCCAGCAGTTCGGGAACAGGGCTATCCTACGAGCAGTACTTC
16	TRBV18	TRBJ2-2	NA	NA	CASSPLKTTNTGELFF	TGTGCCAGCTCACCACTGAAGACAACGAACACCGGGGAGCTGTTTTTT
16	TRBV27	TRBJ2-6	NA	NA	CASSLVRPSGANVLTF	TGTGCCAGCAGTTTGGTCCGGCCCTCTGGGGCCAACGTCCTGACTTTC
15	TRBV5-4	TRBJ1-6	few	TRBD1	CASSGGQGSGSPLHF	TGTGCCAGCAGCGGCGGACAGGGATCGGGTTCACCCCTCCACTTT
15	TRBV5-1	TRBJ1-6	NA	NA	CASSLDGSGNSPPHF	TGCGCCAGCAGCTTGGATGGAAGTGGGAATTCACCCCCCCACTTT
11	TRBV6-1	TRBJ1-1	NA	NA	CASNTNTEAFF	TGTGCCAGCAACACGAACACTGAAGCTTTCTTT
14	TRBV5-4	TRBJ2-7	NA	TRBD1	CASSLGQGSYEQYF	TGTGCCAGCAGCTTGGGACAGGGTTCCTACGAGCAGTACTTC
13	TRBV19	TRBJ1-2	NA	NA	CASNERQGGGYTF	TGTGCCAGTAATGAGAGGCAGGGTGGTGGCTACACCTTC
13	TRBV10-1	TRBJ2-3	NA	NA	CASSTRGTDTQYF	TGCGCCAGCAGCACGCGGGGCACAGATACGCAGTATTTT